Described below is a single TCR beta chain sequence and its context. The antigen is unknown. This entry comes from a study of T cell responses to AZD1222 COVID-19 vaccine. About the study: Second-dose intervals near 4 or 12 weeks were combined. The study, taken as a whole, reports: Spike-specific TCR breadth and depth grew following two AZD1222 doses. Epitopes outside B.1.351 and B.1.1.7 mutated regions reportedly drew nearly half of spike TCRs. Among the donors, most were white British and more were female, and clonal diversity was possibly underestimated.

The CDR3 is made up of 19 amino acids. Trimming took off 4 bases at V and 0 bases at J, with 20 bases between the two ends. Per the germline V gene, CDR1 is SGHKS and CDR2 is YYEKEE (reference sequence). Assay used: immunoSEQ multiplex PCR; TCRdb lists only in-frame clones, some missing. Of 150,000 to 200,000 clones in the sample, about nine tenths were seen once. Here the sequenced sample was peripheral blood, taken on day 0 of AZD1222 vaccination. The rearrangement uses TRBV5-5 and TRBJ1-6; D not certain. The receptor comes from an adult in good health. DNA for the CDR3: TGTGCCAGCAGCCCAAGTGCGAGTCAGGCCAGCTCCTATAATTCACCCCTCCACTTT. It yields the protein CASSPSASQASSYNSPLHF.